This TCR beta chain is drawn from a study of cytomegalovirus exposure and HLA in healthy donors. Study-wide results and caveats: When analyzed later, the rates of TCR association showed variation by HLA locus, with DRB1 the most and HLA-C the fewest. Among the most significant clusters, several appeared linked to common viral pathogens in a later analysis.

This CDR3 is 20 amino acids long. V lost 4 bases and J lost 11, with 39 bases in between. PCR amplification relied on 60 Vbeta primers (plus 13 Jbeta primers). Assay: immunoSEQ multiplex PCR; the TCRdb copy retains only in-frame clones and omits some. With 100,000 to 150,000 clones in the sample, the ten largest clones hold around 2.7%. To note about this clone: The target antigen is unknown.

This receptor was identified in a man between 25 and 39 years old in good health and CMV-seronegative. Sequencing was done on a sample of PBMCs. The chain carries TRBV5-3 and TRBJ1-1, with D possibly being TRBD1 (6 bases). TRBV5-3 belongs to the ORF category, with a function that is uncertain. CDR3 loop: CARSHGTPLGSGLDVKKAFF. In nucleotides, the CDR3 is TGTGCCAGAAGCCACGGGACACCATTAGGTTCTGGTTTAGACGTTAAAAAGGCTTTCTTT.